This entry features one T cell receptor (beta chain) sequence. The repertoire was sequenced with immunoSEQ multiplex PCR; TCRdb's copy has only in-frame clones and lacks some. This sample carries 210,000 or so clones, approximately 90% of them seen once, and the ten largest clones take approximately 2.6%. Germline values: CDR1 LGHNA, CDR2 YSLEER. This CDR3 contains 17 residues. V trimming: 4 bases; J trimming: 2 bases; junction bases outside the gene matches: 12. The data were obtained in a study of blood T cell repertoires in COVID-19. Sequenced input: peripheral blood. The gene calls are TRBV4-3 and TRBJ1-1, with TRBD1 matching 8 bases. The clonotype originates from a man between 25 and 39 years old with COVID-19, enrolled during active disease. The CDR3 DNA sequence: TGCGCCAGCAGCCCAGATGGGTTCACAGGGGGTAACACTGAAGCTTTCTTT. Translated: CASSPDGFTGGNTEAFF.